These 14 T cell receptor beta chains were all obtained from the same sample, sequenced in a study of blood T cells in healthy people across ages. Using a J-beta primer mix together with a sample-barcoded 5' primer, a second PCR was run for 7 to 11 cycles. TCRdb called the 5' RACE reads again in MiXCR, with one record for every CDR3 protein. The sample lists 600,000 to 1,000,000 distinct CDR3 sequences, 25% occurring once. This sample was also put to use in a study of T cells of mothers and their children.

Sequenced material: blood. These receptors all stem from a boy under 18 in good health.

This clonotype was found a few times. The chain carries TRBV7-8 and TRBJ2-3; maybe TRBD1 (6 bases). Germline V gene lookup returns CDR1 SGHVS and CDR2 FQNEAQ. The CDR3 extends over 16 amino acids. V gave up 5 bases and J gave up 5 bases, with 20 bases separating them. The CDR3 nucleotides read TGTGCCAGCAGCGCAAACAGGGATGGTTCCGAAGATACGCAGTATTTT. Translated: CASSANRDGSEDTQYF. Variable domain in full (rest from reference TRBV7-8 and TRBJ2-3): GAGVSQSPRYKVAKRGQDVALRCDPISGHVSLFWYQQALGQGPEFLTYFQNEAQLDKSGLPSDRFFAERPEGSVSTLKIQRTQQEDSAVYLCASSANRDGSEDTQYFGPGTRLTVL.

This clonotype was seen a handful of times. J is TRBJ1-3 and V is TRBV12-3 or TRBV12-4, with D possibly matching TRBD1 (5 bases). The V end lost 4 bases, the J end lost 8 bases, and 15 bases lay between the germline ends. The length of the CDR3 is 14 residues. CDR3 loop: CASSSGLTPDTIYF. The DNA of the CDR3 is TGTGCCAGCAGTTCGGGACTGACGCCCGACACCATATATTTT.

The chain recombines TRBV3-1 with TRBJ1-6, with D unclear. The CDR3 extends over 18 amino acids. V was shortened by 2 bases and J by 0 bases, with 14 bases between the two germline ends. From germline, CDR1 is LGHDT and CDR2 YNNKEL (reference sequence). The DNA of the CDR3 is TGTGCCAGCAGCCAATTGAGCGCGGGTAGCTCCTATAATTCACCCCTCCACTTT. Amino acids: CASSQLSAGSSYNSPLHF.

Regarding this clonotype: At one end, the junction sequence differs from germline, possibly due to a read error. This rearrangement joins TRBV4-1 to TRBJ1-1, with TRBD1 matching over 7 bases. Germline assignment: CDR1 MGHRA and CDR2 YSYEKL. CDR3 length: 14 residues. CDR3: CASSQETGNAEAFF. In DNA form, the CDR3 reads TGCGCCAGCAGCCAAGAGACAGGGAACGCTGAAGCTTTCTTT.

The CDR3 sequence: CASRQDRAPNGYTF. The CDR3 bases are TGTGCCAGCAGGCAGGACAGGGCGCCCAATGGCTACACCTTC. The chain couples TRBV6-5 to TRBJ1-2, with 8 bases that match TRBD1. Trimming at V came to 6 bases and at J to 6 bases, leaving 9 bases not matched to a gene. CDR1 MNHEY and CDR2 SVGAGI come from the germline V gene. The CDR3 totals 14 residues.

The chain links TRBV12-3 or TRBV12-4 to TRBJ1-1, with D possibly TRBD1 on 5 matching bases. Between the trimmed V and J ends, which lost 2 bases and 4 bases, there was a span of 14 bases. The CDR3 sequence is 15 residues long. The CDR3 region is CASSLSGVGGTEAFF. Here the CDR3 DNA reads TGTGCCAGCAGTTTATCGGGGGTAGGCGGCACTGAAGCTTTCTTT.

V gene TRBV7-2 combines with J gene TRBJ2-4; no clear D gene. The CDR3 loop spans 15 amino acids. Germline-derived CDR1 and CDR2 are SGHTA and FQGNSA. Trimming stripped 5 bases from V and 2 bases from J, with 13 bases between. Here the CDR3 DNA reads TGTGCCAGCAGCACCCCCGTGGGTTCCAAAAACATTCAGTACTTC. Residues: CASSTPVGSKNIQYF.

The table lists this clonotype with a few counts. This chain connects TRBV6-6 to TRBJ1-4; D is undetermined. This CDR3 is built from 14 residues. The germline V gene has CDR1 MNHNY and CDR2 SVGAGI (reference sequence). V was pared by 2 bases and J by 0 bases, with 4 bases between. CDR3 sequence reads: CASSYVATNEKLFF. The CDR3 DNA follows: TGTGCCAGCAGTTACGTAGCAACTAATGAAAAACTGTTTTTT.

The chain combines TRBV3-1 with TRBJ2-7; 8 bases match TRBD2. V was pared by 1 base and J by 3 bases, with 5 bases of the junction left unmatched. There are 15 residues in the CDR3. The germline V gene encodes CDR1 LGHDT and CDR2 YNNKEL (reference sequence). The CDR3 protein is CASSQAAGGSYEQYF. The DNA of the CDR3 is TGTGCCAGCAGCCAAGCGGCGGGAGGAAGCTACGAGCAGTACTTC.

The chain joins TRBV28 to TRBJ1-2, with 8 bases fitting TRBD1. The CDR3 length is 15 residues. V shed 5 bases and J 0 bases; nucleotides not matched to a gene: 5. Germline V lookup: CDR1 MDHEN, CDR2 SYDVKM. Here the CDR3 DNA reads TGTGCCAGCAGTACCCCGGGACAGGCTAACTATGGCTACACCTTC. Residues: CASSTPGQANYGYTF.

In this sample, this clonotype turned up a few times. Written as DNA, the CDR3 is TGTGCCACCGGAGGGAGGGCAGATACGCAGTATTTT. Protein product: CATGGRADTQYF. The chain employs TRBV27 and TRBJ2-3; TRBD2 matches 7 bases. Trimming at V came to 10 bases and at J to 4 bases, leaving 5 bases not matched to a gene. Germline V CDR1 and CDR2: MNHEY, SMNVEV (reference sequence). This CDR3 is built from 12 residues.

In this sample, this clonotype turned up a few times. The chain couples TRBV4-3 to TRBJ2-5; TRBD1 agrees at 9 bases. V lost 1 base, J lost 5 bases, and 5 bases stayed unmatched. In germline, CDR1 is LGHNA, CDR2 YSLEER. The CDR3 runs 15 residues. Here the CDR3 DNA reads TGCGCCAGCAGCCAAGTGGGACAGGGCCGGGAGACCCAGTACTTC. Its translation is CASSQVGQGRETQYF.

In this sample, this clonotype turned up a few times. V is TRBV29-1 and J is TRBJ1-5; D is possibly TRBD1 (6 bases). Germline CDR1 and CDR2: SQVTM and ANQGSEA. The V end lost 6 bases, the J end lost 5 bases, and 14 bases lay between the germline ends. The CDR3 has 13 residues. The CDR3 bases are TGCAGCGTAAGGGGGGACCCCGATCAGCCCCAGCATTTT. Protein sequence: CSVRGDPDQPQHF.

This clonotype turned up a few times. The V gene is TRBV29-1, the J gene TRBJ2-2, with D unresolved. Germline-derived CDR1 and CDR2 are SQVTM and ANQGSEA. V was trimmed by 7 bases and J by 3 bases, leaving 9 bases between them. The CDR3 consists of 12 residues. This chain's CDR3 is CSALQDTGELFF. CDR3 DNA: TGCAGCGCACTACAAGACACCGGGGAGCTGTTTTTT.